This T cell receptor beta chain was sequenced for a study of blood T cell repertoires in COVID-19 (dated by TCRdb to 2020 to 2021). Concerning the study at large: Samples covering the acute and convalescent phases of COVID-19 were provided by collaborators in the United States, Italy and Spain. The prospective study material was composed of cDNA or gDNA derived from T cells, B-cell-depleted T cells, or PBMCs. The dataset comprised deeply sampled blood TCRbeta repertoires from subjects exposed to, actively infected with, or recovered from COVID-19. A freely available public database, intended as a resource for researchers studying the immune response to SARS-CoV-2, is where the repertoires were released. Samples were obtained from the ongoing ImmuneRACE study (first 160 participants) and from 1,254 subjects provided by 6 global collaborators. The sample metadata nearly always contained a de-identified subject ID, COVID-19 status, age in years and sex. Where HLA class I and class II types were available, the types were taken from metadata supplied by the sample provider, not from assay-based typing.

This clone showed up just a few times. No antigen is known for it. No much larger clone exists at a distance of one base, and base qualities are not known. Collaborating institutions collected whole blood in K2EDTA tubes following their own protocols. Collaborator samples were shipped for TCRbeta analysis as frozen whole blood, isolated PBMCs, or DNA extracted from either sample type. TCRbeta CDR3 regions were amplified from genomic DNA using the immunoSEQ Assay, a bias-controlled multiplex PCR. The authors processed their data as follows. Nucleated cell counts per sample were estimated from amplification of reference gene primers within the assay. To quantify the absolute abundance of each unique TCRbeta CDR3 rearrangement, sequence reads were collapsed and filtered. For each sample, productive Simpson clonality was calculated as the square root of Simpson's diversity index across productive rearrangements. Not all clones reach the TCRdb copy of this immuneACCESS table, which keeps in-frame sequences only. Checked studies attribute under half of the gap to unresolved V genes and leave the rest unexplained. D and trimming were read from the DNA, whereas the V and J calls and clone size are those reported in that table. This sample holds tens of thousands of clones; approximately 76% were observed only once. The ten top clones hold 15% to 20% of the sample.

What the research found in general, with its limitations: The quantity of clinical and demographic metadata differed by source and by participant and was supplied without curation.

The junction shows trimming of 6 bases on V and 3 bases on J, plus 11 bases between the germline ends. Per the germline V gene, ENHRY is the CDR1 and SYGVKD is the CDR2. The CDR3 has 14 amino acids, counting the end cysteine and phenylalanine. Only CDR3 DNA is held: 42 bases, read in frame from base 1. The clonotype was recovered from a man in his 70s with active or convalescent COVID-19. The V gene is TRBV10-3 and the J gene is TRBJ1-4, with TRBD1 perhaps the D gene, on 6 matching bases. Sequences were obtained from peripheral blood. This receptor carries the CDR3 CAIRNQGSNEKLFF. The DNA sequence reads TGTGCCATCAGAAACCAGGGGTCTAATGAAAAACTGTTTTTT.